This TCR beta chain emerged from a study of a mutant IDH1 vaccine in newly diagnosed glioma. J was trimmed by 7 bases and V by 0 bases; bases with no gene match: 14. The CDR3 runs to 17 residues. CDR1 and CDR2 (germline): KGHSH, LQKENI. As regards this clone: The antigen is undetermined.

Here immunoSEQ multiplex PCR was the method, and the copy in TCRdb shows in-frame clones only, minus some. The table lists approximately 50,000 clones, 70% to 85% of them singletons. Time point of the sample: week 47, end of study. A 20-mer mutant IDH1 peptide at 300 ug was injected subcutaneously with topical imiquimod. Sequences were derived from PBMCs, sampled from a glioma patient whose treatment included an IDH1 peptide vaccine. The source is a woman in her thirties or forties with glioma. Some clones in this sample may be carry-over from other donors' samples. This chain uses TRBV18 with TRBJ1-2, with 7 bases fitting TRBD1. The CDR3: CASSPPETGISPGGYTF. The CDR3 DNA is TGTGCCAGCTCACCACCTGAGACAGGGATATCTCCGGGTGGCTACACCTTC.